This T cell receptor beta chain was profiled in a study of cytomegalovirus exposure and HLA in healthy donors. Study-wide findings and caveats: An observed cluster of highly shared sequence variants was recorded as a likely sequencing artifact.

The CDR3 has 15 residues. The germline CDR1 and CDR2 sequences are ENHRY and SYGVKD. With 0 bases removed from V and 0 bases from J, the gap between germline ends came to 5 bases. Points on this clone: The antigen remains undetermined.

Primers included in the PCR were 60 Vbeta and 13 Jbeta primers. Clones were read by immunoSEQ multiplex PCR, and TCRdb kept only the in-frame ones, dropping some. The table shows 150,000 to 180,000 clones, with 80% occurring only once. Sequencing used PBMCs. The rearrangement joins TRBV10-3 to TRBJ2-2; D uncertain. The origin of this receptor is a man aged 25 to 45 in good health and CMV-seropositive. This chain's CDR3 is CAISESAANTGELFF. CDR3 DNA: TGTGCCATCAGTGAGTCGGCCGCGAACACCGGGGAGCTGTTTTTT.